Below are 11 T cell receptor beta chains sequenced from a single sample in a study of siplizumab effects on memory and regulatory T cells. Clones were read by immunoSEQ multiplex PCR, and TCRdb kept only the in-frame ones, dropping some. The profile shows about 120,000 clones, 93% of them singletons. The sample consisted of non-Treg CD4+ T cells sorted from blood. All receptors come from a human donor in good health.

The rearrangement joins TRBV19 to TRBJ2-3; 7 bases match TRBD1. This CDR3 region has 14 residues. After removal of 5 bases from V and 0 bases from J, the junction contained 2 bases not matched to a gene. Germline V gene lookup returns CDR1 LNHDA and CDR2 SQIVND (reference sequence). CDR3 amino acids: CASSPGGSTDTQYF. The CDR3 DNA reads as TGTGCCAGTAGTCCAGGGGGTAGCACAGATACGCAGTATTTT.

J is TRBJ2-1 and V is TRBV7-3; 11 nucleotides agree with TRBD2. The junction had 5 bases not matched to a gene; V was cut back by 1 base and J by 9 bases. The CDR3 spans 15 residues. Germline V gene data show CDR1 as SGHTA and CDR2 as FQGTGA. CDR3: CASSLSSGGAGEQFF. DNA of the CDR3: TGTGCCAGCAGCTTAAGTAGCGGGGGGGCAGGTGAGCAGTTCTTC. Full variable domain (rest looked up from reference TRBV7-3 and TRBJ2-1): GAGVSQTPSNKVTEKGKYVELRCDPISGHTALYWYRQSLGQGPEFLIYFQGTGAADDSGLPNDRFFAVRPEGSVSTLKIQRTERGDSAVYLCASSLSSGGAGEQFFGPGTRLTVL.

This sequence joins TRBV14 and TRBJ1-6; D call uncertain. The CDR3 covers 14 residues. Germline CDR1 is SGHDN and CDR2 is FVKESK. Trimming stripped 0 bases from V and 10 bases from J, with 10 bases between. CDR3: CASSQDLSGSPLHF. The CDR3 bases are TGTGCCAGCAGCCAAGATCTTTCGGGATCACCCCTCCACTTT.

The chain joins TRBV7-8 to TRBJ2-2; D is unclear. CDR3 length equals 14 residues. V lost 6 bases and J lost 2, with 10 bases in between. Germline values: CDR1 SGHVS, CDR2 FQNEAQ. For the CDR3, the DNA is TGTGCCAGCAGTTCACGACATAACACCGGGGAGCTGTTTTTT. Protein: CASSSRHNTGELFF. Based on the CDR3 plus reference TRBV7-8 and TRBJ2-2, the full variable domain is GAGVSQSPRYKVAKRGQDVALRCDPISGHVSLFWYQQALGQGPEFLTYFQNEAQLDKSGLPSDRFFAERPEGSVSTLKIQRTQQEDSAVYLCASSSRHNTGELFFGEGSRLTVL.

This chain connects TRBV9 to TRBJ2-3, with TRBD2 matching 7 bases. CDR3 length equals 15 residues. CDR1 is SGDLS and CDR2 is YYNGEE in the germline V gene. V dropped 3 bases and J dropped 4; count of bases not matched to a gene: 8. CDR3 amino acids: CASSAGRLSADTQYF. The CDR3 coding sequence is TGTGCCAGCAGCGCCGGGAGGCTCAGTGCAGATACGCAGTATTTT.

The chain combines TRBV5-1 with TRBJ1-1; unclear D gene. Germline CDR1 is SGHRS and CDR2 is YFSETQ. The V and J ends lost 5 bases and 2 bases respectively, with 13 bases between them. The CDR3 is 14 amino acids. The CDR3 loop is CASSSTSANTEAFF. Here the CDR3 DNA reads TGCGCCAGCAGTTCTACCTCCGCTAACACTGAAGCTTTCTTT.

The chain couples TRBV5-1 to TRBJ1-1; 8 bases fit TRBD1. The CDR3 consists of 15 residues. Germline lookup yields CDR1 SGHRS and CDR2 YFSETQ. With V trimmed by 0 bases and J by 8 bases, 9 bases remained unmatched. The CDR3 coding sequence is TGCGCCAGCAGCTTGGTGGGGACAGGAAGATTAGAAGCTTTCTTT. Protein product: CASSLVGTGRLEAFF.

The chain is built from TRBV7-2 and TRBJ1-2, with 9 bases lining up with TRBD1. V trimming: 5 bases; J trimming: 4 bases; junction bases outside the gene matches: 14. This CDR3 comprises 17 residues. The germline CDR1 and CDR2 sequences are SGHTA and FQGNSA. CDR3 bases: TGTGCCAGCAGCCCAGCCCCCGGGACAGGGTGGGGCTATGGCTACACCTTC. Translated: CASSPAPGTGWGYGYTF.

V gene TRBV21-1 combines with J gene TRBJ1-2; TRBD1 is the table's D call, not checked against the DNA. TRBV21-1 counts as a pseudogene. The CDR3 covers 14 residues. The CDR3, as DNA: TGTGCCAGCAGCAACACAGGGAGTAACTATGGCTACACCTTC. It specifies CASSNTGSNYGYTF.

The rearrangement links TRBV4-2 to TRBJ1-6, with 9 positions matching TRBD1. Looked up from germline, CDR1 is LGHNA and CDR2 is YNFKEQ. CDR3 size: 18 residues. The trim removed 0 bases at V and 7 bases at J, leaving 10 bases unmatched. CDR3 in amino acids: CASSQDRGQGVGNSPLHF. DNA for the CDR3: TGTGCCAGCAGCCAAGATAGGGGACAGGGAGTGGGGAATTCACCCCTCCACTTT.

This sequence joins TRBV5-4 and TRBJ2-2, with D tentatively TRBD1 or TRBD2 (6 bases each). Trimming removed 2 bases at V and 2 bases at J, with 13 bases between. The CDR3 sequence is 16 residues long. Per the germline V gene, CDR1 is SGHNT and CDR2 is YYREEE (reference sequence). This chain's CDR3 is CASSFVFGGNTGELFF. The CDR3 coding sequence is TGTGCCAGCAGCTTCGTTTTCGGGGGCAACACCGGGGAGCTGTTTTTT.